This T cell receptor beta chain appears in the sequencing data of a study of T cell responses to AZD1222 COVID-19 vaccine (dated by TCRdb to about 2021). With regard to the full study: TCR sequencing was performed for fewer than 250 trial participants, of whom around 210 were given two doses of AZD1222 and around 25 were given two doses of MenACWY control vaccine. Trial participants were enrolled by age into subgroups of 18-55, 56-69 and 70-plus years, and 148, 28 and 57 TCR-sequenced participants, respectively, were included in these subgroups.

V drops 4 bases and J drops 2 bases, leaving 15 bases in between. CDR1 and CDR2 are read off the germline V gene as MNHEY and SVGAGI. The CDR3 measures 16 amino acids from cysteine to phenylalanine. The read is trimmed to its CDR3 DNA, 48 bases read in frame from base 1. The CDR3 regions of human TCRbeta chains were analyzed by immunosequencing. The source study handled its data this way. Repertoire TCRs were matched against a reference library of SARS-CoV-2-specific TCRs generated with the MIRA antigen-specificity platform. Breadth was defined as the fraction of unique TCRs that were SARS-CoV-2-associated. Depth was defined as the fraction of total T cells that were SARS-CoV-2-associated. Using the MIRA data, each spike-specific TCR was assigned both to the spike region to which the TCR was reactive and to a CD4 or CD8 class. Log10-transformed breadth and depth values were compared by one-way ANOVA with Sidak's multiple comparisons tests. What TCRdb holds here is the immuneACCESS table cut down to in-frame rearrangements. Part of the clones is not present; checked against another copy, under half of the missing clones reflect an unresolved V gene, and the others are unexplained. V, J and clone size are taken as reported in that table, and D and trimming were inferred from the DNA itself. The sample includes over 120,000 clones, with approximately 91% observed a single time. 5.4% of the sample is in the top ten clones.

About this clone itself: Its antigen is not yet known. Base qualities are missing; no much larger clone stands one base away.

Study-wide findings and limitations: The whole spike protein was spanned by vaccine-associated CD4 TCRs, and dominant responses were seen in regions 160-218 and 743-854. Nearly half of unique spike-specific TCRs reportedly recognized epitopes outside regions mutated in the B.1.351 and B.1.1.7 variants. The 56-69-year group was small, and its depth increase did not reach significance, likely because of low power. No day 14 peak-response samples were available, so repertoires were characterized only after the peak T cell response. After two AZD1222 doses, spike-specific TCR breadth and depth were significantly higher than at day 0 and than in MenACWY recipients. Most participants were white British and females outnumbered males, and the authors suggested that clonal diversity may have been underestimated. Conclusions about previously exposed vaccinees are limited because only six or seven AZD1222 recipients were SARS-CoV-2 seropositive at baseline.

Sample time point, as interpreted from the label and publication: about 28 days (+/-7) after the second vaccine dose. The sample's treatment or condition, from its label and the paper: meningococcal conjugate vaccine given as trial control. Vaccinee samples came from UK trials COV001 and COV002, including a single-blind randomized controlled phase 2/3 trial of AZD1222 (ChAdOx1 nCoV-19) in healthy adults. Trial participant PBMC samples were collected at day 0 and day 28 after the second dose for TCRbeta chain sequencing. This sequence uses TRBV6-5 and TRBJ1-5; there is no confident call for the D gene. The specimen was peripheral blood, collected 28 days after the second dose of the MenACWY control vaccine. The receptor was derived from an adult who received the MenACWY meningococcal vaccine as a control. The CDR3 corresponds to CASSWAPQRGNQPQHF. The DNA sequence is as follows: TGTGCCAGCAGTTGGGCCCCTCAGAGGGGCAATCAGCCCCAGCATTTT.